These 5 T cell receptor beta chains originate from one sample sequenced in a study of T-cell reconstitution after alpha-beta-depleted transplantation in children. A library of TCRbeta sequences, prepared with unique molecular identifiers, was generated. Using its own MiXCR run on the PCR reads, TCRdb lists one record per CDR3 protein. The table lists about half a million distinct CDR3 sequences, roughly an eighth of them singletons. The sample was PBMCs from the stem cell graft donor, taken from the stem cell graft. The receptors derive from a human donor who donated a stem cell graft to a child with combined immunodeficiency.

This chain uses TRBV7-8 with TRBJ2-2, with D possibly matching TRBD1 (5 bases). V was pared by 2 bases and J by 7 bases, with 11 bases between. Germline CDR1 SGHVS, CDR2 FQNEAQ. The CDR3 totals 14 residues. CDR3 in DNA: TGTGCCAGCAGCTTATGGGGCGAAGGCGGGGAGCTGTTTTTT. It is translated as CASSLWGEGGELFF.

This chain links TRBV5-1 with TRBJ2-1; 10 nucleotides align to TRBD1. The CDR3 spans 14 residues. V trimming: 2 bases; J trimming: 5 bases; junction bases outside the gene matches: 1. Germline V gene data show CDR1 as SGHRS and CDR2 as YFSETQ. The chain's CDR3 is CASSLGTGDNEQFF. In nucleotides, the CDR3 is TGCGCCAGCAGCTTAGGGACAGGGGACAATGAGCAGTTCTTC.

The V call is TRBV12-3 or TRBV12-4, the J call TRBJ2-5; D gene ambiguous. The V end lost 2 bases, the J end lost 7 bases, and 20 bases lay between the germline ends. This CDR3 is 16 amino acids long. CDR3 region: CASSLRVVGNHLTQYF. The CDR3 DNA follows: TGTGCCAGCAGTTTACGGGTGGTAGGGAACCATTTGACCCAGTACTTC.

The chain employs TRBV7-9 and TRBJ2-1; 12 nucleotides align to TRBD1. J was trimmed by 3 bases and V by 4 bases; bases with no gene match: 7. Germline values: CDR1 SEHNR, CDR2 FQNEAQ (reference sequence). There are 17 residues in the CDR3. The CDR3 coding sequence is TGTGCCAGCAGCTACATAGGGACAGGGGGCGGCTACAATGAGCAGTTCTTC. Encoded protein: CASSYIGTGGGYNEQFF.

This chain connects TRBV24-1 to TRBJ2-2, with TRBD1 matching 8 bases. V lost 3 bases and J lost 6; bases outside the gene matches: 8. Germline V lookup: CDR1 KGHDR, CDR2 SFDVKD. The length of the CDR3 is 16 residues. The CDR3 loop reads CATSDPGGTGPGELFF. CDR3 coding DNA: TGTGCCACCAGTGATCCCGGCGGGACAGGCCCCGGGGAGCTGTTTTTT.